These 6 T cell receptor beta chains originate from one sample sequenced in a study of cytomegalovirus exposure and HLA in healthy donors. PCR involved 60 Vbeta and 13 Jbeta primers. Only in-frame clones appear in the TCRdb table, and some are missing; sequencing was by immunoSEQ multiplex PCR. The sample lists some 130,000 clones, less than 80% occurring once. Sequences were obtained from PBMCs. These receptors all stem from a man aged 35 to 55 in good health and CMV-seropositive.

This clone was seen only a few times. The chain links TRBV11-3 to TRBJ2-3, with a tentative D call TRBD1 (5 bases). CDR1 is SGHNT and CDR2 is YENEEA in the germline V gene. CDR3 length: 13 residues. V shed 5 bases and J shed 3 bases, with 9 bases lying between them. CDR3 amino acids: CASSGRQTDTQYF. The CDR3 DNA reads TGTGCCAGCAGCGGGCGACAGACAGATACGCAGTATTTT.

This clone was seen a handful of times. This sample includes further DNA sequences coding for the same CDR3. This chain links TRBV5-1 with TRBJ1-1, with TRBD1 matching 9 bases. CDR1 and CDR2 from the germline V gene are SGHRS and YFSETQ. The CDR3 is made up of 14 amino acids. The J segment lost 1 base and the V segment lost 3 bases, leaving 1 base of the junction unmatched. The CDR3 is CASSSGQGNTEAFF. Written as DNA, the CDR3 is TGCGCCAGCAGCTCGGGACAGGGGAACACTGAAGCTTTCTTT.

The rearrangement uses TRBV7-8 and TRBJ1-1; unclear D gene. The germline V gene has CDR1 SGHVS and CDR2 FQNEAQ. The V end was cut by 11 bases, the J end by 5 bases, with 15 bases between. CDR3 length equals 12 residues. The CDR3, as DNA: TGTGCCTCAGGCGGGGTTCTTACTGAAGCTTTCTTT. This sequence encodes CASGGVLTEAFF.

This sequence joins TRBV11-3 and TRBJ1-1; the D is unclear. Germline loops: CDR1 SGHNT, CDR2 YENEEA. Trimming shortened V by 5 bases and J by 5 bases, and 12 bases separated the two germline ends. The CDR3 contains 13 residues. The CDR3 here is CASSPRGGTEAFF. The CDR3 coding sequence is TGTGCCAGCAGCCCCCGGGGTGGTACTGAAGCTTTCTTT.

This clone appeared once. The V and J genes are TRBV30 and TRBJ2-2; TRBD2 aligns across 8 bases. V lost 2 bases and J lost 2; bases outside the gene matches: 7. The CDR3 sequence is 16 residues long. Germline V gene data show CDR1 as GTSNPN and CDR2 as SVGIG (reference sequence). The CDR3 DNA reads as TGTGCCTGGAGTCCGGGACTAGACGTAAACACCGGGGAGCTGTTTTTT. The encoded protein is CAWSPGLDVNTGELFF.

This rearrangement joins TRBV7-2 to TRBJ1-5; TRBD1 matches 8 bases. V gave up 1 base and J gave up 1 base; unmatched junction bases: 6. Germline values: CDR1 SGHTA, CDR2 FQGNSA. The CDR3 totals 17 residues. The CDR3 sequence: CASSLGGQAMSNQPQHF. As DNA, the CDR3 is TGTGCCAGCAGCTTAGGGGGACAGGCCATGAGCAATCAGCCCCAGCATTTT.